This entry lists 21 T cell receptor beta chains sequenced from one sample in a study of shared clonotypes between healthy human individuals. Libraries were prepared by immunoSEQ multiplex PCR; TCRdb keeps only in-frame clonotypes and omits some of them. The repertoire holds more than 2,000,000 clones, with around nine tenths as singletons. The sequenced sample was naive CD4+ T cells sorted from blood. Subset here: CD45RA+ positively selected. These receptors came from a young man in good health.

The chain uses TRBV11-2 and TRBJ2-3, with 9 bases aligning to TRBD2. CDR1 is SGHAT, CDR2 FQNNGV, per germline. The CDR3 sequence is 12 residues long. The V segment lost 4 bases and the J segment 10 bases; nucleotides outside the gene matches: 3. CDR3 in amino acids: CASSSRLAAQYF. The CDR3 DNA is TGTGCCAGCAGCTCGCGACTAGCGGCGCAGTATTTT.

CDR3: CASSLATGNLSEKLFF. The CDR3 nucleotides read TGTGCCAGCAGCTTGGCAACGGGAAACTTAAGCGAAAAACTGTTTTTT. This chain connects TRBV5-7 to TRBJ1-4, with D unresolved. TRBV5-7 is designated an ORF whose function remains uncertain. The CDR3 length is 16 residues. The ends were cut back, 0 bases at V and 8 bases at J, with 17 bases in the middle.

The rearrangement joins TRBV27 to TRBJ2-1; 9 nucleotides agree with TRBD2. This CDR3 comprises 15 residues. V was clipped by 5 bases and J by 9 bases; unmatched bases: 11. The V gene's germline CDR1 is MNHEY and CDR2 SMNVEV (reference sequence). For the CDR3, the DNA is TGTGCCAGCAGTAACCCGCGGGGGGGCGGGATTGAGCAGTTCTTC. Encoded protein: CASSNPRGGGIEQFF.

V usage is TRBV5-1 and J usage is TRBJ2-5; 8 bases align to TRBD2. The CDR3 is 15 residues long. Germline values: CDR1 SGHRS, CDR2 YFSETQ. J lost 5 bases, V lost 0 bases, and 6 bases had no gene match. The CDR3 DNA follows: TGCGCCAGCAGCTTGGACCGGGGGGGCCAGGAGACCCAGTACTTC. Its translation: CASSLDRGGQETQYF.

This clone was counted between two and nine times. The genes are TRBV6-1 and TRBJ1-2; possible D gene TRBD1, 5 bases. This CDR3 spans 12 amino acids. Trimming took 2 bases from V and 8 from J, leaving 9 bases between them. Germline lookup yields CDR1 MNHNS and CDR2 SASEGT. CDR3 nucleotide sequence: TGTGCCAGCAGTGAACGAGGGGACGGCTACACCTTC. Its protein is CASSERGDGYTF.

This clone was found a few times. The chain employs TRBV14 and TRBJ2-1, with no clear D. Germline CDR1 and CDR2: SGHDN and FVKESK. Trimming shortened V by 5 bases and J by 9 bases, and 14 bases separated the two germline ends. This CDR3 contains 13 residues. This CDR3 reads CASSKVTKGEQFF. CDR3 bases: TGTGCCAGCAGCAAAGTTACGAAGGGTGAGCAGTTCTTC. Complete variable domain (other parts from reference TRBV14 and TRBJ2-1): EAGVTQFPSHSVIEKGQTVTLRCDPISGHDNLYWYRRVMGKEIKFLLHFVKESKQDESGMPNNRFLAERTGGTYSTLKVQPAELEDSGVYFCASSKVTKGEQFFGPGTRLTVL.

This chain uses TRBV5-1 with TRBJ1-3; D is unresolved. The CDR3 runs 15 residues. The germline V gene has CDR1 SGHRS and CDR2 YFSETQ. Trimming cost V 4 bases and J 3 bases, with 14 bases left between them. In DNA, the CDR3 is TGCGCCAGCAGCCCGGGGTTGTCAGGTGGAAACACCATATATTTT. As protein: CASSPGLSGGNTIYF.

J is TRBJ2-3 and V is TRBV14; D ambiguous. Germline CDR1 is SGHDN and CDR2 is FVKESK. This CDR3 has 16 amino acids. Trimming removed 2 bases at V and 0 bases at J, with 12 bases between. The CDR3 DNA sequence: TGTGCCAGCAGCCAAAAGACCGGAACTAGCACAGATACGCAGTATTTT. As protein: CASSQKTGTSTDTQYF.

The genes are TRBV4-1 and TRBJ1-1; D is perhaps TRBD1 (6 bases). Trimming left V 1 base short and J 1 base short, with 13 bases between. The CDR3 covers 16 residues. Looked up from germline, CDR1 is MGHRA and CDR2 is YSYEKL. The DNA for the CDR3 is TGCGCCAGCAGCCAAGGACCGTGGACAGAGAACACTGAAGCTTTCTTT. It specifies CASSQGPWTENTEAFF.

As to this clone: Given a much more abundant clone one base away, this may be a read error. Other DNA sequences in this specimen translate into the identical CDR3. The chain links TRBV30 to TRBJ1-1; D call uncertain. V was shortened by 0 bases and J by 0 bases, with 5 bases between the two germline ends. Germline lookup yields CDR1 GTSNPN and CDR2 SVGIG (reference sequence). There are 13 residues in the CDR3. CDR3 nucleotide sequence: TGTGCCTGGAGTGTATCCGTGAACACTGAAGCTTTCTTT. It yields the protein CAWSVSVNTEAFF.

The CDR3 coding sequence is TGTGCCAGCAGTTTCTCGGGACAGGGAGGAGAGACCCAGTACTTC. Residues: CASSFSGQGGETQYF. This sequence joins TRBV27 and TRBJ2-5; 9 bases map to TRBD1. V lost 3 bases to trimming and J lost 4 bases; unmatched junction nucleotides: 6. Per germline, CDR1 MNHEY and CDR2 SMNVEV (reference sequence). The CDR3 length is 15 residues.

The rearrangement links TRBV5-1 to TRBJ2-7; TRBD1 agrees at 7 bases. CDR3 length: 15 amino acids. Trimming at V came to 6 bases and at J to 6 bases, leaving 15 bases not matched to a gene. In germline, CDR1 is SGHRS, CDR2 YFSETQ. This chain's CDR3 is CASTRGSGLAAEQYF. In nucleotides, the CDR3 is TGCGCCAGCACCAGGGGGTCCGGATTGGCCGCCGAGCAGTACTTC. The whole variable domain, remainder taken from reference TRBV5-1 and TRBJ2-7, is KAGVTQTPRYLIKTRGQQVTLSCSPISGHRSVSWYQQTPGQGLQFLFEYFSETQRNKGNFPGRFSGRQFSNSRSEMNVSTLELGDSALYLCASTRGSGLAAEQYFGPGTRLTVT.

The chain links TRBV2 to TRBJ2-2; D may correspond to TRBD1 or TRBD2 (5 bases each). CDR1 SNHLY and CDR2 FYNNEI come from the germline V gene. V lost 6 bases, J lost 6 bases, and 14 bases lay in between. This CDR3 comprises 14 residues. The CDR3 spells CASRGNGGAGELFF. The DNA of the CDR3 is TGTGCCAGCAGGGGTAATGGGGGTGCCGGGGAGCTGTTTTTT.

CDR3 DNA: TGTGCCAGCAGTGAGTCCGGGAGGGCCTCTCACGTCCTGACTTTC. This codes for CASSESGRASHVLTF. V is TRBV2 and J is TRBJ2-6; 8 bases are a match to TRBD2. The CDR3 has 15 amino acids. V shed 3 bases and J 11 bases; nucleotides not matched to a gene: 9. CDR1 and CDR2 from the germline V gene are SNHLY and FYNNEI.

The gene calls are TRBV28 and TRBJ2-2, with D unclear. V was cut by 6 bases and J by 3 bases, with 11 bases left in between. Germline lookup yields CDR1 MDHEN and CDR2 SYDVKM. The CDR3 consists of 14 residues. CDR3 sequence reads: CASRPESYTGELFF. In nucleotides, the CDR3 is TGTGCCAGCAGACCCGAATCGTACACCGGGGAGCTGTTTTTT.

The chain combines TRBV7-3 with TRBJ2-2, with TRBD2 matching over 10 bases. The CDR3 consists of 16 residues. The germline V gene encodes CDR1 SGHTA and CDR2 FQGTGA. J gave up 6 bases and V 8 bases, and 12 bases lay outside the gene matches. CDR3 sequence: CASRLVAGGSSGELFF. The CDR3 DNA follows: TGTGCCAGCCGGTTGGTAGCGGGGGGCTCCTCCGGGGAGCTGTTTTTT.

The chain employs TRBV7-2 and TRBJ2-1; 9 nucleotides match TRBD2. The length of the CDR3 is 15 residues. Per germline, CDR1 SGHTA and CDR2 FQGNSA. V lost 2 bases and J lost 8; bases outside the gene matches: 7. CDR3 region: CASSLSASGTDEQFF. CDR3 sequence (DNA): TGTGCCAGCAGCTTATCGGCTAGCGGGACCGATGAGCAGTTCTTC. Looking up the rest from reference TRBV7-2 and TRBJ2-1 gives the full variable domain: GAGVSQSPSNKVTEKGKDVELRCDPISGHTALYWYRQSLGQGLEFLIYFQGNSAPDKSGLPSDRFSAERTGGSVSTLTIQRTQQEDSAVYLCASSLSASGTDEQFFGPGTRLTVL.

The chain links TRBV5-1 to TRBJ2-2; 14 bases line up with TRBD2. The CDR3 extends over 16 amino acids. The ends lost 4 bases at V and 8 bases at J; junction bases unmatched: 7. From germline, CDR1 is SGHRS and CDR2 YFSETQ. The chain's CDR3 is CASSPLGLAGVGELFF. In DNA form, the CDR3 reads TGCGCCAGCAGCCCTCTGGGACTAGCGGGAGTAGGGGAGCTGTTTTTT.

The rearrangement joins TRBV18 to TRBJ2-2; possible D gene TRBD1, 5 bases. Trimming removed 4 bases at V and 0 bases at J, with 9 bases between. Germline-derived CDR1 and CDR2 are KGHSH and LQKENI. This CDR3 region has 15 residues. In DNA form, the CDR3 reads TGTGCCAGCTCACTGGCGACAGCGAACACCGGGGAGCTGTTTTTT. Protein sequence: CASSLATANTGELFF.

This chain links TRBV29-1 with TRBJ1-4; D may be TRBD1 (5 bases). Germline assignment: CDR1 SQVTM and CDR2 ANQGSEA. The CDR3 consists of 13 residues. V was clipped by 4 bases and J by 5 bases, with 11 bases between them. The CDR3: CSVAGLTNEKLFF. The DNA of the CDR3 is TGCAGCGTTGCGGGGCTTACAAATGAAAAACTGTTTTTT.

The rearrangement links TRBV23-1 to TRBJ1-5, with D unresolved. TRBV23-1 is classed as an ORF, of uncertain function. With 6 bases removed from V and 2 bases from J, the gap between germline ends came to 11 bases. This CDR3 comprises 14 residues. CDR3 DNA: TGCGCCAGCAGGGAGTTCCCAGGCAATCAGCCCCAGCATTTT. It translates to CASREFPGNQPQHF.